What follows are 30 T cell receptor beta chains derived from one specimen sequenced in a study of Ad26.COV2.S vaccination and SARS-CoV-2 variants. Specified treatment: over 15 received Ad26.COV2.S at low or high dose, single or two shots; about 5 received placebo; per-sample allocation not given. Sampling took place 63 days after the first vaccine or placebo injection. The data were produced by immunoSEQ multiplex PCR, yet TCRdb's version contains in-frame clones alone and is incomplete. The table records some 520,000 clones, 70% to 90% of them present only once. Sequences were derived from peripheral blood, sampled in a trial of Ad26.COV2.S vaccine versus placebo. These receptors originate from a person aged 18-60 years who received the Ad26.COV2.S COVID-19 vaccine or a placebo.

This sequence joins TRBV9 and TRBJ2-7, with TRBD1 matching 7 bases. Germline lookup yields CDR1 SGDLS and CDR2 YYNGEE. The J segment lost 5 bases and the V segment lost 4 bases, leaving 9 bases of the junction unmatched. The CDR3 is 14 amino acids. The DNA for the CDR3 is TGTGCCAGCAGCACTACGACAGGGTCCCACGAGCAGTACTTC. This encodes CASSTTTGSHEQYF.

The rearrangement joins TRBV9 to TRBJ2-6; tentatively, D is TRBD2 (6 bases). The CDR3 has 15 amino acids. Germline V gene lookup returns CDR1 SGDLS and CDR2 YYNGEE. Trimming took off 0 bases at V and 2 bases at J, with 6 bases between the two ends. CDR3 in DNA: TGTGCCAGCAGCGTAGCGGGGGCTGGGGCCAACGTCCTGACTTTC. Its translation: CASSVAGAGANVLTF.

The chain employs TRBV6-4 and TRBJ1-5; D is ambiguous. The germline CDR1 and CDR2 sequences are MRHNA and SNTAGT. Trimming stripped 8 bases from V and 0 bases from J, with 17 bases between. The CDR3 loop spans 16 amino acids. CDR3 DNA sequence: TGTGCCAGCCCCCCCCGAGGCGGCAGTAGCAATCAGCCCCAGCATTTT. Translating it yields CASPPRGGSSNQPQHF.

This clone appeared a single time. The chain combines TRBV9 with TRBJ1-6; 7 bases are a match to TRBD1. Looked up from germline, CDR1 is SGDLS and CDR2 is YYNGEE. The length of the CDR3 is 14 residues. V was pared by 2 bases and J by 8 bases, with 4 bases of the junction left unmatched. The CDR3 bases are TGTGCCAGCAGCGTGACAGGGTTGGATTCACCCCTCCACTTT. Translating gives CASSVTGLDSPLHF.

There are a few counts of this clone. The rearrangement links TRBV6-6 to TRBJ2-7, with 7 bases identical to TRBD2. With V trimmed by 7 bases and J by 3 bases, 6 bases remained unmatched. CDR1 and CDR2 from the germline V gene are MNHNY and SVGAGI (reference sequence). The CDR3 contains 13 residues. The CDR3 loop is CASTRLAFYEQYF. The CDR3 nucleotides are TGTGCCAGCACCAGACTAGCTTTCTACGAGCAGTACTTC.

The chain carries TRBV30 and TRBJ1-5, with D tentatively TRBD1 (5 bases). Per germline, CDR1 GTSNPN and CDR2 SVGIG (reference sequence). This CDR3 is built from 13 residues. V lost 0 bases to trimming and J lost 4 bases, with 7 bases between them. CDR3 sequence: CAWSVGDNQPQHF. Written as DNA, the CDR3 is TGTGCCTGGAGTGTAGGGGATAATCAGCCCCAGCATTTT. Full variable domain (remainder filled in from reference TRBV30 and TRBJ1-5): SQTIHQWPATLVQPVGSPLSLECTVEGTSNPNLYWYRQAAGRGLQLLFYSVGIGQISSEVPQNLSASRPQDRQFILSSKKLLLSDSGFYLCAWSVGDNQPQHFGDGTRLSIL.

J is TRBJ1-2 and V is TRBV19, with D unclear. Trimming shortened V by 5 bases and J by 3 bases, and 10 bases separated the two germline ends. The germline V gene has CDR1 LNHDA and CDR2 SQIVND (reference sequence). The CDR3 spans 13 residues. CDR3 coding DNA: TGTGCCAGTAGTTGGGGAGAGGACTATGGCTACACCTTC. Its protein product is CASSWGEDYGYTF. Combining the CDR3 with reference TRBV19 and TRBJ1-2 gives the whole variable domain DGGITQSPKYLFRKEGQNVTLSCEQNLNHDAMYWYRQDPGQGLRLIYYSQIVNDFQKGDIAEGYSVSREKKESFPLTVTSAQKNPTAFYLCASSWGEDYGYTFGSGTRLTVV.

This clone has a single count. The chain joins TRBV3-1 (or the pseudogene TRBV3-2) to TRBJ2-3; 10 bases match TRBD2. Germline V gene sequence: CDR1 LGHDT, CDR2 YNNKEL (reference sequence). This CDR3 contains 15 residues. The V gene end was trimmed by 1 base and the J gene end by 7 bases; junction bases not matched to a gene: 5. The CDR3 bases are TGTGCCAGCAGCCAAGGGGTAGCGGGAGGAAATACGCAGTATTTT. This gives the protein CASSQGVAGGNTQYF.

A remark on this clone: Germline is not matched at one junction end, which may reflect a read error. The chain employs TRBV7-2 and TRBJ2-3; D not resolved. This CDR3 is built from 12 residues. Germline CDR1 is SGHTA and CDR2 is FQGNSA. The chain's CDR3 is CAGSFSTDTQYF. The CDR3 DNA is TGTGCCGGCAGCTTCTCGACAGATACGCAGTATTTT.

The chain combines TRBV7-2 with TRBJ1-2; D call uncertain. This CDR3 region has 12 residues. V was shortened by 2 bases and J by 7 bases, with 8 bases between the two germline ends. Germline V gene lookup returns CDR1 SGHTA and CDR2 FQGNSA. CDR3 residues: CASSLIRSGYTF. As DNA, the CDR3 is TGTGCCAGCAGCTTAATCCGCAGTGGCTACACCTTC.

This clone was counted a few times. V is TRBV7-9 and J is TRBJ2-7; TRBD1 matches 8 bases. This CDR3 has 11 amino acids. Germline loops: CDR1 SEHNR, CDR2 FQNEAQ (reference sequence). With 5 bases clipped from V and 12 bases from J, the junction kept 6 bases outside the gene matches. The CDR3 DNA sequence: TGTGCCAGCAGCCCGGACAGGGTGGTGTACTTC. Translating it yields CASSPDRVVYF.

The rearrangement links TRBV19 to TRBJ2-1; 15 nucleotides line up with TRBD2. The trim removed 7 bases at V and 7 bases at J, leaving 5 bases unmatched. The germline CDR1 and CDR2 sequences are LNHDA and SQIVND (reference sequence). There are 15 residues in the CDR3. The CDR3 coding sequence is TGTGCCAGTATGGGGACTAGCGGGAGGAGGAATGAGCAGTTCTTC. Translating it yields CASMGTSGRRNEQFF. Based on the CDR3 plus reference TRBV19 and TRBJ2-1, the full variable domain is DGGITQSPKYLFRKEGQNVTLSCEQNLNHDAMYWYRQDPGQGLRLIYYSQIVNDFQKGDIAEGYSVSREKKESFPLTVTSAQKNPTAFYLCASMGTSGRRNEQFFGPGTRLTVL.

The chain employs TRBV7-3 and TRBJ2-2; D could derive from TRBD1 or TRBD2 (5 bases each). Germline V gives CDR1 SGHTA, CDR2 FQGTGA. Trimming removed 2 bases at V and 4 bases at J, with 8 bases between. CDR3 length: 14 amino acids. The CDR3 bases are TGTGCCAGCAGCTTATTGGGGGTCACCGGGGAGCTGTTTTTT. Protein sequence: CASSLLGVTGELFF. Supplemented by reference TRBV7-3 and TRBJ2-2, the full variable domain reads GAGVSQTPSNKVTEKGKYVELRCDPISGHTALYWYRQSLGQGPEFLIYFQGTGAADDSGLPNDRFFAVRPEGSVSTLKIQRTERGDSAVYLCASSLLGVTGELFFGEGSRLTVL.

The V gene is TRBV6-6, the J gene TRBJ2-3; 10 positions agree with TRBD2. The CDR3 has 16 amino acids. CDR1 is MNHNY, CDR2 SVGAGI, per germline (reference sequence). The V segment lost 7 bases and the J segment 4 bases; nucleotides outside the gene matches: 11. CDR3 protein: CASTQPGLADADTQYF. CDR3 nucleotides: TGTGCCAGCACCCAACCCGGACTAGCGGACGCAGATACGCAGTATTTT.

The chain employs TRBV11-2 and TRBJ2-1; a weak D match, TRBD2 (7 bases). The CDR3 sequence is 18 residues long. Trimming cost V 3 bases and J 1 base, with 19 bases left between them. Germline values: CDR1 SGHAT, CDR2 FQNNGV. CDR3 coding DNA: TGTGCCAGCAGCTTGGCGAGGGGGACTAAAGCGTCCTACAATGAGCAGTTCTTC. Its translation: CASSLARGTKASYNEQFF. The full variable domain, in which reference TRBV11-2 and TRBJ2-1 provide the parts outside the CDR3, is EAGVAQSPRYKIIEKRQSVAFWCNPISGHATLYWYQQILGQGPKLLIQFQNNGVVDDSQLPKDRFSAERLKGVDSTLKIQPAKLEDSAVYLCASSLARGTKASYNEQFFGPGTRLTVL.

This clone has a handful of counts. The chain links TRBV5-4 to TRBJ2-3; D call uncertain. Per germline, CDR1 SGHNT and CDR2 YYREEE (reference sequence). V was pared by 0 bases and J by 7 bases, with 9 bases between. This CDR3 contains 13 residues. Here the CDR3 reads CASSLGTANTQYF. Here the CDR3 DNA reads TGTGCCAGCAGCTTGGGGACCGCCAATACGCAGTATTTT.

The chain employs TRBV7-2 and TRBJ1-3; D is uncertain. V was pared by 8 bases and J by 1 base, with 9 bases between. Germline values: CDR1 SGHTA, CDR2 FQGNSA. The CDR3 sequence is 13 residues long. DNA for the CDR3: TGTGCCAGCCGCCCATTTTCTGGAAACACCATATATTTT. It encodes CASRPFSGNTIYF.

This sequence joins TRBV7-9 and TRBJ2-1; possibly TRBD1 or TRBD2 for D (5 bases each). Between the trimmed V and J ends, which lost 3 bases and 2 bases, there was a span of 17 bases. Germline values: CDR1 SEHNR, CDR2 FQNEAQ (reference sequence). The CDR3 length is 17 residues. CDR3 amino acids: CASSLGDRLAAYNEQFF. The DNA for the CDR3 is TGTGCCAGCAGCTTGGGGGATCGGCTAGCTGCCTACAATGAGCAGTTCTTC.

The chain links TRBV6-5 to TRBJ2-1; possibly TRBD1 or TRBD2 for D (5 bases each). V was trimmed by 8 bases and J by 10 bases, leaving 12 bases between them. The CDR3 length is 11 residues. From germline, CDR1 is MNHEY and CDR2 SVGAGI. The CDR3 DNA reads as TGTGCCAGCGGGGGATGGGGAGAGCAGTTCTTC. Translated, it gives CASGGWGEQFF.

The chain couples TRBV29-1 to TRBJ1-1, with D possibly being TRBD1 (5 bases). This CDR3 comprises 11 residues. Germline CDR1 reads SQVTM; CDR2 reads ANQGSEA. V dropped 7 bases and J dropped 2 bases, with 8 bases sitting between them. The CDR3 bases are TGCAGCGGGGACCTAAACACTGAAGCTTTCTTT. It is translated as CSGDLNTEAFF.

The chain uses TRBV5-1 and TRBJ2-1; 11 bases agree with TRBD2. J gave up 3 bases and V 4 bases, and 15 bases lay outside the gene matches. The CDR3 is 19 amino acids. The germline V gene encodes CDR1 SGHRS and CDR2 YFSETQ. The CDR3: CASSLGLAGHRPIYNEQFF. CDR3 bases: TGCGCCAGCAGCCTCGGACTAGCGGGCCACCGGCCAATCTACAATGAGCAGTTCTTC.

The gene calls are TRBV10-3 and TRBJ2-5; D is unresolved. Per the germline V gene, CDR1 is ENHRY and CDR2 is SYGVKD. The CDR3 extends over 17 amino acids. Trimming left V 5 bases short and J 4 bases short, with 23 bases between. The CDR3 here is CAISRSFGSRERETQYF. The CDR3 DNA reads TGTGCCATCAGTCGATCCTTTGGGTCCCGCGAACGAGAGACCCAGTACTTC.

V and J are TRBV6-2 or TRBV6-3 and TRBJ1-4; D unclear. The CDR3 totals 17 residues. Germline-derived CDR1 and CDR2 are MNHEY and SVGEGT. Trimming left V 0 bases short and J 0 bases short, with 11 bases between. The CDR3 coding sequence is TGTGCCAGCAGTTACTCGATTCTCAGCGCAACTAATGAAAAACTGTTTTTT. Its translation: CASSYSILSATNEKLFF.

The V gene is TRBV3-1 (or the pseudogene TRBV3-2), the J gene TRBJ1-5, with D perhaps TRBD1 (5 bases). The CDR3 is 13 amino acids. Germline V gene sequence: CDR1 LGHDT, CDR2 YNNKEL (reference sequence). Between the trimmed V and J ends, which lost 2 bases and 9 bases, there was a span of 11 bases. Here the CDR3 reads CASSQSSGGPQHF. The CDR3 nucleotides read TGTGCCAGCAGCCAAAGTTCTGGGGGGCCCCAGCATTTT.

This chain uses TRBV7-8 with TRBJ2-1; perhaps TRBD1 as D (6 bases). Germline CDR1 and CDR2: SGHVS and FQNEAQ. CDR3 length equals 14 residues. Trimming removed 7 bases at V and 4 bases at J, with 14 bases between. The CDR3 coding sequence is TGTGCCAGCAACAAACAGGGTGGATACAATGAGCAGTTCTTC. It codes for CASNKQGGYNEQFF.

The rearrangement uses TRBV28 and TRBJ2-2; 7 bases agree with TRBD1. The CDR3 has 16 residues. Per the germline V gene, CDR1 is MDHEN and CDR2 is SYDVKM. V dropped 3 bases and J dropped 1; count of bases not matched to a gene: 5. In DNA, the CDR3 is TGTGCCAGCAGTTTCCCGGGACAGCGGAACACCGGGGAGCTGTTTTTT. Its protein product is CASSFPGQRNTGELFF.

The J gene is TRBJ1-1, the V gene TRBV18; a possible D gene is TRBD1 (6 bases). V lost 5 bases and J 0 bases, leaving 16 bases between the germline ends. The CDR3 contains 16 residues. Germline CDR1 is KGHSH and CDR2 is LQKENI. CDR3 sequence reads: CASSTGRTAMNTEAFF. CDR3 DNA: TGTGCCAGCTCAACCGGTCGGACAGCTATGAACACTGAAGCTTTCTTT.

The rearrangement links TRBV6-5 to TRBJ1-2; tentative D call: TRBD1 (5 bases). This CDR3 comprises 16 residues. The germline V gene has CDR1 MNHEY and CDR2 SVGAGI. Trimming took 2 bases from V and 7 from J, leaving 20 bases between them. The CDR3 sequence: CASSYVGESQLFGYTF. Written as DNA, the CDR3 is TGTGCCAGCAGTTACGTAGGGGAATCTCAGCTTTTTGGCTACACCTTC.

The rearrangement links TRBV19 to TRBJ2-1, with 10 nucleotides matching TRBD2. The CDR3 has 14 amino acids. V shed 8 bases, J shed 6 bases, and the junction held 7 bases outside the gene matches. Germline CDR1 is LNHDA and CDR2 is SQIVND (reference sequence). The DNA of the CDR3 is TGTGCCAGTGACATTGGGACTAGCGTCAATGAGCAGTTCTTC. It codes for CASDIGTSVNEQFF.

This rearrangement joins TRBV19 to TRBJ1-4; maybe TRBD1 (6 bases). Trimming shortened V by 7 bases and J by 0 bases, and 12 bases separated the two germline ends. The CDR3 length is 15 residues. Germline-derived CDR1 and CDR2 are LNHDA and SQIVND (reference sequence). The CDR3, as DNA: TGTGCCAGTAATGAGGGGGGATCAACTAATGAAAAACTGTTTTTT. Translation gives CASNEGGSTNEKLFF.